This T cell receptor (beta chain) was documented in a study of blood T cell repertoires in COVID-19. Participants classified as exposed had met a COVID-19 case within 2 weeks before study entry. This CDR3 is built from 18 residues. Per the germline V gene, CDR1 is MGHRA and CDR2 is YSYEKL. The V gene end was trimmed by 0 bases and the J gene end by 3 bases; junction bases not matched to a gene: 9. TCRdb's copy holds only in-frame clones and misses some; the assay was immunoSEQ multiplex PCR. The profile shows about 350,000 clones, 88% of them singletons. The sample was PBMCs or T cells enriched from blood (not recorded which). The sequence was obtained from a woman aged 25-40 years who had been exposed to COVID-19. The chain uses TRBV4-1 and TRBJ1-4; 8 bases line up with TRBD1. The CDR3 is CASSQDWQGATSNEKLFF. CDR3 coding DNA: TGCGCCAGCAGCCAAGATTGGCAGGGGGCGACGTCTAATGAAAAACTGTTTTTT.